These 21 T cell receptor beta chains were sequenced from one sample in a study of PD-L1 blockade in urothelial cancer. Measured with immunoSEQ multiplex PCR; TCRdb has only the in-frame clones, and not every one. The table records some 24,000 clones, roughly 83% of them present only once. The sample in question was PBMCs, obtained around atezolizumab (anti-PD-L1) treatment. Receptors originate from a man between 65 and 85 years old with urothelial cancer.

This chain joins TRBV27 and TRBJ1-1; D call uncertain. This CDR3 comprises 16 residues. Trimming stripped 1 base from V and 1 base from J, with 13 bases between. Per the germline V gene, CDR1 is MNHEY and CDR2 is SMNVEV (reference sequence). For the CDR3, the DNA is TGTGCCAGCAGTTTATTAGGGAGGCAAACGAACACTGAAGCTTTCTTT. Its translation: CASSLLGRQTNTEAFF.

This rearrangement joins TRBV29-1 to TRBJ2-1; D is uncertain. The CDR3 sequence is 10 residues long. Germline-derived CDR1 and CDR2 are SQVTM and ANQGSEA. V lost 4 bases and J lost 8, with 6 bases in between. Here the CDR3 reads CSVGVDEQFF. The CDR3 DNA reads as TGCAGCGTTGGCGTCGATGAGCAGTTCTTC.

The chain is built from TRBV7-2 and TRBJ2-1, with 8 bases identical to TRBD2. This CDR3 is 15 amino acids long. V lost 1 base to trimming and J lost 6 bases; unmatched junction nucleotides: 5. Germline V gene data show CDR1 as SGHTA and CDR2 as FQGNSA. The CDR3 nucleotides read TGTGCCAGCAGCTTAGTTAGCGGGGAGGGCAATGAGCAGTTCTTC. It specifies CASSLVSGEGNEQFF.

This sequence joins TRBV2 and TRBJ2-7; D is unresolved. CDR1 and CDR2 from the germline V gene are SNHLY and FYNNEI. V was shortened by 5 bases and J by 1 base, with 6 bases between the two germline ends. The CDR3 has 12 residues. The CDR3 loop is CASSLLSYEQYF. CDR3 bases: TGTGCCAGCAGTCTACTTTCCTACGAGCAGTACTTC.

The chain recombines TRBV19 with TRBJ2-1; 11 nucleotides agree with TRBD2. CDR1 LNHDA and CDR2 SQIVND come from the germline V gene (reference sequence). The V segment lost 5 bases and the J segment 3 bases; nucleotides outside the gene matches: 6. The CDR3 has 16 residues. CDR3 amino acids: CASSVLAGGLYNEQFF. The CDR3, as DNA: TGTGCCAGTAGTGTTCTAGCGGGAGGCCTCTACAATGAGCAGTTCTTC.

This clone appeared a single time. This CDR3 is also generated by other DNA sequences in the sample. This sequence joins TRBV11-2 and TRBJ2-1, with 10 bases matching TRBD2. Germline CDR1 reads SGHAT; CDR2 reads FQNNGV. The trim removed 4 bases at V and 6 bases at J, leaving 18 bases unmatched. This CDR3 is 19 amino acids long. The CDR3 nucleotides read TGTGCCAGCAGCTCTCGGGGTAGCGGGAGGTCCCCCTCAAGCAATGAGCAGTTCTTC. Residues: CASSSRGSGRSPSSNEQFF.

The rearrangement uses TRBV6-1 and TRBJ2-7, with D possibly TRBD2 on 6 matching bases. The V end was cut by 0 bases, the J end by 3 bases, with 18 bases between. Germline V gene sequence: CDR1 MNHNS, CDR2 SASEGT. CDR3 length: 17 amino acids. The CDR3 DNA reads as TGTGCCAGCAGTGAAGCGGGACTCCCAAAGGGTGTCTACGAGCAGTACTTC. Translation gives CASSEAGLPKGVYEQYF.

This chain uses TRBV6-5 with TRBJ2-1, with TRBD1 matching over 12 bases. J lost 7 bases, V lost 5 bases, and 3 bases had no gene match. The CDR3 length is 14 residues. The germline gives CDR1 MNHEY, CDR2 SVGAGI. CDR3 bases: TGTGCCAGCAGTCGGGACAGGGGGCGAAATGAGCAGTTCTTC. Protein sequence: CASSRDRGRNEQFF.

The chain uses TRBV19 and TRBJ2-7; 11 bases match TRBD1. Germline V lookup: CDR1 LNHDA, CDR2 SQIVND (reference sequence). CDR3 size: 13 residues. The V gene end was trimmed by 7 bases and the J gene end by 3 bases; junction bases not matched to a gene: 2. The CDR3 protein is CASTGTGGYEQYF. DNA for the CDR3: TGTGCCAGTACCGGGACAGGGGGCTACGAGCAGTACTTC.

The count of this clone is one. The rearrangement uses TRBV6-5 and TRBJ2-4; D might be TRBD2 (6 bases). Trimming took off 2 bases at V and 0 bases at J, with 11 bases between the two ends. The CDR3 runs 16 residues. Looked up from germline, CDR1 is MNHEY and CDR2 is SVGAGI. The CDR3 spells CASSYQTGLAKNIQYF. In nucleotides, the CDR3 is TGTGCCAGCAGTTACCAAACGGGACTAGCCAAAAACATTCAGTACTTC.

The V gene is TRBV6-1, the J gene TRBJ2-5; 7 bases agree with TRBD1. Unmatched junction bases numbered 6, after V lost 3 bases and J lost 5 bases. Germline lookup yields CDR1 MNHNS and CDR2 SASEGT. The CDR3 is 14 residues long. CDR3 amino acids: CASSDLGQSETQYF. In DNA form, the CDR3 reads TGTGCCAGCAGTGATCTGGGACAGTCGGAGACCCAGTACTTC.

The chain has TRBV30 and TRBJ2-7; D may be TRBD2 (5 bases). Germline V lookup: CDR1 GTSNPN, CDR2 SVGIG (reference sequence). The CDR3 covers 15 residues. The ends were cut back, 3 bases at V and 2 bases at J, with 17 bases in the middle. The CDR3 DNA sequence: TGTGCCTGGAGGTTGGACTCGTACCATCCCTACGAGCAGTACTTC. Translation gives CAWRLDSYHPYEQYF.

This chain connects TRBV7-9 to TRBJ1-1; tentative D call: TRBD1 (5 bases). The germline gives CDR1 SEHNR, CDR2 FQNEAQ (reference sequence). V was trimmed by 1 base and J by 5 bases, leaving 8 bases between them. The CDR3 is 13 amino acids. For the CDR3, the DNA is TGTGCCAGCAGCTTAGGGGGGGGGACTGAAGCTTTCTTT. Translating it yields CASSLGGGTEAFF.

V usage is TRBV7-8 and J usage is TRBJ2-7; D possibly corresponds to TRBD2 (6 bases). Deletions cut 4 bases from V and 5 bases from J, with 18 bases between. The CDR3 has 15 amino acids. Germline V gene lookup returns CDR1 SGHVS and CDR2 FQNEAQ. In DNA form, the CDR3 reads TGTGCCAGCAGCTCGATGGGGGTTAGGGAGGACGAGCAGTACTTC. Its translation is CASSSMGVREDEQYF.

J is TRBJ2-5 and V is TRBV29-1, with a possible D match to TRBD1 (6 bases). There are 13 residues in the CDR3. The germline V and J ends were trimmed by 3 bases and 6 bases, with 14 bases remaining between them. Germline CDR1 SQVTM, CDR2 ANQGSEA. In nucleotides, the CDR3 is TGCAGCGTTGATCCTGTCAGGGGTCAGACCCAGTACTTC. It encodes CSVDPVRGQTQYF.

V is TRBV9 and J is TRBJ2-1; TRBD2 is a possible D gene (5 bases). This CDR3 spans 17 amino acids. Germline values: CDR1 SGDLS, CDR2 YYNGEE. V lost 0 bases and J 1 base, leaving 14 bases between the germline ends. CDR3 residues: CASSVGITGKSYNEQFF. The CDR3 DNA follows: TGTGCCAGCAGCGTAGGAATCACGGGGAAGTCCTACAATGAGCAGTTCTTC.

The genes are TRBV6-6 and TRBJ2-4, with TRBD2 identical over 7 bases. J gave up 3 bases and V 2 bases, and 7 bases lay outside the gene matches. Germline V lookup: CDR1 MNHNY, CDR2 SVGAGI (reference sequence). The CDR3 contains 16 residues. In DNA form, the CDR3 reads TGTGCCAGCAGTTACCGAGTAGCGGGTGACAAAAACATTCAGTACTTC. The encoded protein is CASSYRVAGDKNIQYF.

The V and J genes are TRBV28 and TRBJ2-7; 9 nucleotides align to TRBD2. V was pared by 8 bases and J by 7 bases, with 12 bases of the junction left unmatched. Germline V gene lookup returns CDR1 MDHEN and CDR2 SYDVKM. The CDR3 spans 14 residues. The CDR3 loop reads CASGEGGRAGEQYF. CDR3 in DNA: TGTGCCAGCGGGGAGGGCGGGAGGGCGGGGGAGCAGTACTTC.

The sample holds a few counts of this clone. The chain carries TRBV5-1 and TRBJ2-7; possible D gene TRBD1, 6 bases. V lost 2 bases and J lost 1, with 13 bases in between. The germline CDR1 and CDR2 sequences are SGHRS and YFSETQ. This CDR3 spans 15 amino acids. CDR3 residues: CASSLGQPSSYEQYF. The CDR3 bases are TGCGCCAGCAGCTTAGGACAGCCAAGTTCCTACGAGCAGTACTTC.

The J gene is TRBJ2-5, the V gene TRBV20-1; D gene unclear. The V end was cut by 6 bases, the J end by 2 bases, with 7 bases between. Germline-derived CDR1 and CDR2 are DFQATT and SNEGSKA (reference sequence). There are 11 residues in the CDR3. CDR3 in amino acids: CSAEFQETQYF. The CDR3 DNA is TGCAGTGCCGAGTTTCAAGAGACCCAGTACTTC.

V is TRBV6-5 and J is TRBJ2-7, with 8 bases identical to TRBD1. Germline lookup yields CDR1 MNHEY and CDR2 SVGAGI. The V gene end was trimmed by 5 bases and the J gene end by 7 bases; junction bases not matched to a gene: 7. The length of the CDR3 is 13 residues. The DNA of the CDR3 is TGTGCCAGCAGTACCGGGACAGGTCGGGAGCAGTACTTC. This translates into CASSTGTGREQYF.